This entry is about one T cell receptor (beta chain). The V end was cut by 0 bases, the J end by 1 base, with 9 bases between. The CDR3 length is 15 residues. The germline V gene has CDR1 SGHDT and CDR2 YYEEEE. The sample belongs to a study of blood T cell repertoires in COVID-19. Across the whole study: Sources were T cells, B-cell-depleted T cells, or PBMCs; the material itself was cDNA or gDNA.

Sequencing was performed with immunoSEQ multiplex PCR; in TCRdb, only in-frame clones are kept and a portion is missing. The sample shows approximately 250,000 clones, 88% of them seen only once. This TCR came from a woman aged 60-75 years in a cohort exposed to, infected with or recovered from COVID-19 (not recorded which). V and J are TRBV5-6 and TRBJ2-3; a possible D gene is TRBD2 (6 bases). Sequenced input: PBMCs or T cells enriched from blood (not recorded which). In DNA form, the CDR3 reads TGTGCCAGCAGCTTGGATACGGGGGGCACAGATACGCAGTATTTT. This translates into CASSLDTGGTDTQYF.